This paragraph covers one TCR beta chain sequence. In the original analysis: Amplification of reference gene primers provided the estimated nucleated cell counts. The assay was immunoSEQ multiplex PCR, and TCRdb's table has in-frame clones only and misses some. V and J calls and clone size are those listed in that table; D and trimming were worked out from the DNA. The sample comprises 71,000 or so clones, about four fifths of which are singletons, and about 28% rests with the top ten. The CDR3 contains 16 residues. CDR1 MNHEY and CDR2 SVGEGT come from the germline V gene. Germline trimming cut 5 bases from V and 2 bases from J; bases unmatched to any gene: 8. The sample originates from a study of blood T cell repertoires in COVID-19. The wider study: Sites in the United States, Italy and Spain provided acute and convalescent COVID-19 samples.

Sequencing was carried out using peripheral blood. This TCR was sampled from a man aged 65 to 79 with acute or convalescent COVID-19. The chain combines TRBV6-2 or TRBV6-3 with TRBJ2-3; 9 bases map to TRBD2. The CDR3 is CASSPGTSTVTDTQYF. CDR3 nucleotide sequence: TGTGCCAGCAGTCCCGGGACTAGCACGGTCACAGATACGCAGTATTTT.